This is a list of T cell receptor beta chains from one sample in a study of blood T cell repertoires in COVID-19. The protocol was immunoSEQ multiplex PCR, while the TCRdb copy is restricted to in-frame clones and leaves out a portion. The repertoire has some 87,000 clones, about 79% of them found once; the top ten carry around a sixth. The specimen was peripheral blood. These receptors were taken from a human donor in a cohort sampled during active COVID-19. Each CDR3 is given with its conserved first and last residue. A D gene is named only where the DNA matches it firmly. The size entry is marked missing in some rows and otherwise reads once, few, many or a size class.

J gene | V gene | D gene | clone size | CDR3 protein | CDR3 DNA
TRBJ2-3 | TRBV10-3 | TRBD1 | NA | CAITGTDTDTQYF | TGTGCCATCACAGGGACAGACACAGATACGCAGTATTTT
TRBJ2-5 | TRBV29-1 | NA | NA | CSVEDLREADGETQYF | TGCAGCGTTGAAGATCTGAGAGAGGCGGATGGGGAGACCCAGTACTTC
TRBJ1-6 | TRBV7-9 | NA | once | CASSPGGSTNSPLHF | TGTGCCAGCAGCCCGGGGGGCAGTACTAATTCACCCCTCCACTTT
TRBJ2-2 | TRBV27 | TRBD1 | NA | CASSLYSGTGGSGELFF | TGTGCCAGCAGTTTATACTCCGGGACAGGGGGGTCCGGGGAGCTGTTTTTT
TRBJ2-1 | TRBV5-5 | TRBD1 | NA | CASNLGQGVNEQFF | TGTGCCAGCAACCTAGGACAGGGGGTCAATGAGCAGTTCTTC
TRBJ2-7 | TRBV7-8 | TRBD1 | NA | CASSSTAWTGDEQYF | TGTGCCAGCAGCTCCACCGCCTGGACAGGTGACGAGCAGTACTTC
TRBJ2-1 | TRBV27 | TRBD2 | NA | CASSTREGQVNEQFF | TGTGCCAGCAGTACGCGGGAGGGCCAGGTCAATGAGCAGTTCTTC
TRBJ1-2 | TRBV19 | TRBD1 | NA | CASGQGLGNYGYTF | TGTGCCAGCGGACAGGGCTTGGGTAACTATGGCTACACCTTC
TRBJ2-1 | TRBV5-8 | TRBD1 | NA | CARVNQIQGIEDEQFF | TGTGCCAGGGTGAATCAAATACAGGGGATCGAGGATGAGCAGTTCTTC
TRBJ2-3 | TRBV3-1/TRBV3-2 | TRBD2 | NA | CASSQETSGRAGTDTQYF | TGTGCCAGCAGCCAAGAAACTAGCGGGAGGGCGGGTACAGATACGCAGTATTTT
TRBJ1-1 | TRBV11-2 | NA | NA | CASSTPGPPGTEAFF | TGTGCCAGCAGCACGCCAGGGCCCCCGGGCACTGAAGCTTTCTTT
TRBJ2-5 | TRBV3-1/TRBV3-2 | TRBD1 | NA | CASSQGSGQGSLGTQYF | TGTGCCAGCAGCCAAGGGTCCGGACAGGGGAGTCTTGGGACCCAGTACTTC
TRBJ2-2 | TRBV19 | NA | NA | CASSGTSYTGELFF | TGTGCCAGTAGCGGGACTTCCTACACCGGGGAGCTGTTTTTT
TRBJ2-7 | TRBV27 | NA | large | CASSLTGYEQYF | TGTGCCAGCAGTTTGACGGGCTACGAGCAGTACTTC
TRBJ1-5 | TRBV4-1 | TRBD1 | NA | CASSQEGQGTQPQHF | TGCGCCAGCAGCCAAGAAGGACAGGGCACTCAGCCCCAGCATTTT
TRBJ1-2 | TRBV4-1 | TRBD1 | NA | CASSPRTGDYYGYTF | TGCGCCAGCAGCCCCAGGACAGGGGATTACTATGGCTACACCTTC
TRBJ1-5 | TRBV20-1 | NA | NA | CSASAPNQGNQPQHF | TGCAGTGCTAGTGCCCCGAATCAGGGGAATCAGCCCCAGCATTTT
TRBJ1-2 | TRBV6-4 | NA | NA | CASSAYLQRAGRNYGYTF | TGTGCCAGCAGTGCCTACCTCCAGAGGGCAGGTAGGAACTATGGCTACACCTTC
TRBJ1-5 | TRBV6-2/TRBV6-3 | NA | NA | CASSYVGNQPQHF | TGTGCCAGCAGTTACGTCGGGAATCAGCCCCAGCATTTT
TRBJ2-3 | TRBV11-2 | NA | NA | CASSLLGRGFSTDTQYF | TGTGCCAGCAGCCTCCTCGGACGGGGATTTAGCACAGATACGCAGTATTTT
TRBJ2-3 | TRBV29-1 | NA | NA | CSVEVPGPDTQYF | TGCAGCGTTGAAGTCCCAGGGCCAGATACGCAGTATTTT
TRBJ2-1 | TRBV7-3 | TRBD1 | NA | CASSSKTGLGPLTNEQFF | TGTGCCAGCAGCTCGAAGACAGGGTTGGGGCCGTTGACGAATGAGCAGTTCTTC
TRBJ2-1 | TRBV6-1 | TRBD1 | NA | CASSELIGQGLYNEQFF | TGTGCCAGCAGTGAACTGATTGGACAGGGGCTCTACAATGAGCAGTTCTTC
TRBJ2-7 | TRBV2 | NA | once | CASSELHGAYEQYF | TGTGCCAGCAGTGAATTGCACGGAGCCTACGAGCAGTACTTC
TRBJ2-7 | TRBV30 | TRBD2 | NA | CAWATSGAPYEQYF | TGTGCCTGGGCCACTAGCGGGGCCCCCTACGAGCAGTACTTC
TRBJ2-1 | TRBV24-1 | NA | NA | CATSDFPDNEQFF | TGTGCCACCAGTGATTTTCCGGACAATGAGCAGTTCTTC
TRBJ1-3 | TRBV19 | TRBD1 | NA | CASSSTGTPGNTIYF | TGTGCCAGTAGTTCGACAGGGACTCCTGGAAACACCATATATTTT
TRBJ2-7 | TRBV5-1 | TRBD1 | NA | CASSLAGTGDNEQYF | TGCGCCAGCAGCCTTGCCGGGACAGGGGACAACGAGCAGTACTTC
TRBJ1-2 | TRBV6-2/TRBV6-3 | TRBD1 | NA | CASSPLFTGGGGYTF | TGTGCCAGCAGCCCCCTGTTTACAGGGGGCGGGGGCTACACCTTC
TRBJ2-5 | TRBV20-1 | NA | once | CSARSETQYF | TGCAGTGCTAGGAGTGAGACCCAGTACTTC
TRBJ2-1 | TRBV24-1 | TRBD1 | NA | CATRGQGRYDEQFF | TGTGCCACCAGGGGACAGGGGAGATACGATGAGCAGTTCTTC
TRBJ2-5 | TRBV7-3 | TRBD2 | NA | CASSRGGVGETQYF | TGTGCCAGCAGCCGGGGAGGGGTGGGTGAGACCCAGTACTTC
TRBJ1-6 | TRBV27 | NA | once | CASSTGNNSPLHF | TGTGCCAGTTCAACAGGAAATAATTCACCCCTCCACTTT
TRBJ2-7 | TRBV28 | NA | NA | CASSLLSIYEQYF | TGTGCCAGCAGCCTCCTATCGATCTACGAGCAGTACTTC
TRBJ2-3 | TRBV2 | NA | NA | CASRAQGSTDTQYF | TGTGCCAGCAGAGCTCAGGGCAGCACAGATACGCAGTATTTT
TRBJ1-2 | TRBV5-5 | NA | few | CASSLADTYGYTF | TGTGCCAGCAGCTTGGCAGATACCTATGGCTACACCTTC
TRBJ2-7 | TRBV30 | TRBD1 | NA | CAWSLQTGTYEQYF | TGTGCCTGGAGCCTACAGACAGGGACCTACGAGCAGTACTTC
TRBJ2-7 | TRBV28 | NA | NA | CASSPSDSKLYEQYF | TGTGCCAGCAGCCCCTCGGATAGTAAACTATACGAGCAGTACTTC
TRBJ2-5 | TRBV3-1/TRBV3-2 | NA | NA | CASSQMAGFQETQYF | TGTGCCAGCAGCCAGATGGCAGGGTTCCAAGAGACCCAGTACTTC
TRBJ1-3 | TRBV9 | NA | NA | CASSVAGSGNTIYF | TGTGCCAGCAGCGTAGCAGGGTCTGGAAACACCATATATTTT
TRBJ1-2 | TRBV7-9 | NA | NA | CASSLDSDYGYTF | TGTGCCAGCAGCTTGGACAGCGACTATGGCTACACCTTC
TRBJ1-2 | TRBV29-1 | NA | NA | CSVGPEGYGYTF | TGCAGCGTTGGACCGGAGGGCTATGGCTACACCTTC
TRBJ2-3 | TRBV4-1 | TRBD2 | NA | CASSQGRAGKPDTQYF | TGCGCCAGCAGCCAAGGTCGAGCGGGAAAGCCAGATACGCAGTATTTT
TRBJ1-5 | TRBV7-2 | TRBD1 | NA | CASSFGTGYQPQHF | TGTGCCAGCAGCTTTGGGACAGGGTATCAGCCCCAGCATTTT
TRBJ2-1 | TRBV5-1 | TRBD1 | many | CASSFLDRGLLGSNEQFF | TGCGCCAGCAGCTTCTTGGACAGGGGGCTTCTCGGTTCGAATGAGCAGTTCTTC
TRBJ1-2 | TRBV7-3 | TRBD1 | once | CASSSTTIDREANYGYTF | TGTGCCAGCAGCTCCACAACAATCGACAGGGAAGCTAACTATGGCTACACCTTC
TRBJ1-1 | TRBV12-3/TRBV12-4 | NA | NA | CASTFREGTEAFF | TGTGCCAGCACCTTCAGGGAGGGGACTGAAGCTTTCTTT
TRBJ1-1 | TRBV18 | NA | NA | CASSPPRRTEAFF | TGTGCCAGCTCACCACCGAGGCGGACAGAAGCTTTCTTT
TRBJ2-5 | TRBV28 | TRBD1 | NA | CASSPPWDRQETQYF | TGTGCCAGCAGTCCCCCTTGGGACAGACAAGAGACCCAGTACTTC
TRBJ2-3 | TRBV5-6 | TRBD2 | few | CASSAPTSARTDAQYF | TGTGCCAGCAGCGCACCGACTAGCGCCCGCACAGATGCGCAGTATTTT
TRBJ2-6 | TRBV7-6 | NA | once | CASSQRQGGTGANVLTF | TGTGCCAGCAGTCAACGGCAGGGGGGAACTGGGGCCAACGTCCTGACTTTC
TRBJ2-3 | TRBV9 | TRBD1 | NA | CASSSLQGLTDTQYF | TGTGCCAGCAGCTCCTTACAGGGGCTAACAGATACGCAGTATTTT
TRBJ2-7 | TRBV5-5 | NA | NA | CASSSSSGGRAPYEQYF | TGTGCCAGCAGTTCATCCTCGGGGGGCCGGGCGCCCTACGAGCAGTACTTC